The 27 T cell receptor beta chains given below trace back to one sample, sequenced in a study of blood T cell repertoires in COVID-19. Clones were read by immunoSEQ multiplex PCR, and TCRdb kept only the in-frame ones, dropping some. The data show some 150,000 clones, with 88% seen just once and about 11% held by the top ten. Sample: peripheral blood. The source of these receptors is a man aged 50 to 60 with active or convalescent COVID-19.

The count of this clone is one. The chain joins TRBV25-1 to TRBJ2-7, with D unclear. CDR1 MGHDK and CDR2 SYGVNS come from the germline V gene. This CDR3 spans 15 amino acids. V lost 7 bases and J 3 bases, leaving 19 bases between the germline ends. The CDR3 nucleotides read TGTGCCAGCATGAATACCGGAGCGAAGTACTACGAGCAGTACTTC. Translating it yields CASMNTGAKYYEQYF.

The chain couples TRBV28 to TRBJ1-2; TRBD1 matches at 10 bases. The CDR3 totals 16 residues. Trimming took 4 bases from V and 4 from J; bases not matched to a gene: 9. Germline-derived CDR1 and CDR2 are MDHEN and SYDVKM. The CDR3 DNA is TGTGCCAGCAGTTCCCGGGACAGGGGCAAAGGCTATGGCTACACCTTC. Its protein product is CASSSRDRGKGYGYTF.

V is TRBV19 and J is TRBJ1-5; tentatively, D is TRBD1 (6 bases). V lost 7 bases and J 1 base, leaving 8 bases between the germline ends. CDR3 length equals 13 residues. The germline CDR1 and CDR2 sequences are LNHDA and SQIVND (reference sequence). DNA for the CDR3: TGTGCCAGTACCGGGACAAGCAATCAGCCCCAGCATTTT. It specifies CASTGTSNQPQHF.

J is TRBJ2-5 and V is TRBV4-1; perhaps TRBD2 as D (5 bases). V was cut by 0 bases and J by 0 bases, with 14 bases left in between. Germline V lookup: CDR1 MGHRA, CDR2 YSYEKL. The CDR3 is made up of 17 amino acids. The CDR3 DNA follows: TGCGCCAGCAGCCAAGAACGGGGTCTAGAGTACCAAGAGACCCAGTACTTC. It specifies CASSQERGLEYQETQYF.

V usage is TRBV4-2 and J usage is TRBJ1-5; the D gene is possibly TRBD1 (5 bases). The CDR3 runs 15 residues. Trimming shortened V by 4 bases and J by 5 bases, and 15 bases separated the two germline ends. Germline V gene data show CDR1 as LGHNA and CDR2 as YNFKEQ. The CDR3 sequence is CASSRERTLDQPQHF. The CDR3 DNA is TGTGCCAGCAGCCGAGAAAGGACATTAGATCAGCCCCAGCATTTT.

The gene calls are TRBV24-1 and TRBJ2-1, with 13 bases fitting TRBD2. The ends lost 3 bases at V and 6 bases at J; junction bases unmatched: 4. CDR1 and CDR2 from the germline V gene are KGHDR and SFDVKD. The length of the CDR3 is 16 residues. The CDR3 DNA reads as TGTGCCACCAGTGATCCGGGACTAGCGGGAATCAATGAGCAGTTCTTC. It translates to CATSDPGLAGINEQFF.

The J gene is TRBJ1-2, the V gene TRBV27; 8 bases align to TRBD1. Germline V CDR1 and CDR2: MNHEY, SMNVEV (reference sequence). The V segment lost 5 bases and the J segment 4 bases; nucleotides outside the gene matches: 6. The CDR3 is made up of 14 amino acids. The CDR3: CASSVGQGVYGYTF. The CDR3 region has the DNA TGTGCCAGCAGTGTTGGACAGGGTGTCTATGGCTACACCTTC.

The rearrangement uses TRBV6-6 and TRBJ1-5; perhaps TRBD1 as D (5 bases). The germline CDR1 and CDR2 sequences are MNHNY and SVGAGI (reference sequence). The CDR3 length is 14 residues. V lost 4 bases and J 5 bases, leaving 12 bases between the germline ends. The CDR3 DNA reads TGTGCCAGCAGTTTATTAGGGGCGGATCAGCCCCAGCATTTT. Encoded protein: CASSLLGADQPQHF.

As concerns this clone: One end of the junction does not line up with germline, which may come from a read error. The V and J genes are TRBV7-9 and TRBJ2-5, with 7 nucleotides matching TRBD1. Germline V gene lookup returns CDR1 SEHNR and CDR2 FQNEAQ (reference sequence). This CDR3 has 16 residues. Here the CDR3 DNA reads TGTGCCAGCAGCTTAGGGACAGGTCTAGACCAGGAGACCCAGTACTTC. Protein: CASSLGTGLDQETQYF.

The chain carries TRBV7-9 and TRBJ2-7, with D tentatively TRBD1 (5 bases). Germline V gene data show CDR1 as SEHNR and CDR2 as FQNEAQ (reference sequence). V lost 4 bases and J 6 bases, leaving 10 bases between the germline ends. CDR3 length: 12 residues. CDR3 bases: TGTGCCAGCAGCTCCACAGGACGCGAGCAGTACTTC. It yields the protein CASSSTGREQYF.

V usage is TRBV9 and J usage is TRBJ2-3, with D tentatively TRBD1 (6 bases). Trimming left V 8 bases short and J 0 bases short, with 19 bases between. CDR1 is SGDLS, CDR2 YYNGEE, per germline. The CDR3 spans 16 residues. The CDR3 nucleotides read TGTGCCAGTAATACAGGGTTTCAATCTAGCACAGATACGCAGTATTTT. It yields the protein CASNTGFQSSTDTQYF.

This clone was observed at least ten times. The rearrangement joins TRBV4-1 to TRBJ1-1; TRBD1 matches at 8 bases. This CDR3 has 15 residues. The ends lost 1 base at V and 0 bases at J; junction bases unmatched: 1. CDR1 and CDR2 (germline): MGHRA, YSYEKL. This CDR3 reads CASSQGQGMNTEAFF. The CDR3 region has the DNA TGCGCCAGCAGCCAAGGACAGGGGATGAACACTGAAGCTTTCTTT.

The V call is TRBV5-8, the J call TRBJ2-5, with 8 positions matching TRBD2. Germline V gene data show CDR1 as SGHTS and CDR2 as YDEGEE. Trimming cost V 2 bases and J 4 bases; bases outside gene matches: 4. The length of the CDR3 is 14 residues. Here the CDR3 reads CASSFFAGGETQYF. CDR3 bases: TGTGCCAGCAGCTTCTTCGCGGGAGGAGAGACCCAGTACTTC.

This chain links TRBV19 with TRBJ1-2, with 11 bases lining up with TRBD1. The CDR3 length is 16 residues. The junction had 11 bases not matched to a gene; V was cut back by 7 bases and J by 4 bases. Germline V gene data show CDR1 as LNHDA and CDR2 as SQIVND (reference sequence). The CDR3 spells CASTPPGQGGIYGYTF. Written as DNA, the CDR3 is TGTGCCAGTACCCCCCCGGGACAGGGGGGGATCTATGGCTACACCTTC.

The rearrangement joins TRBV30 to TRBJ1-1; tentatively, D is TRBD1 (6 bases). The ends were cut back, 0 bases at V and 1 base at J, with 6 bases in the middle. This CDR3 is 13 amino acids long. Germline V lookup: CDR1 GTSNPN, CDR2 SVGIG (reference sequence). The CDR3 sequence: CAWSVQGNTEAFF. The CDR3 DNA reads TGTGCCTGGAGTGTACAGGGGAACACTGAAGCTTTCTTT.

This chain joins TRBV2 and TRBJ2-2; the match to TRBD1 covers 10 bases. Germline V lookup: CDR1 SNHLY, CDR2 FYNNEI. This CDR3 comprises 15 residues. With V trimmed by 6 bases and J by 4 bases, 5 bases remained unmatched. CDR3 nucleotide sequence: TGTGCCAGCAGGGCCGGGACAGGGGTCACCGGGGAGCTGTTTTTT. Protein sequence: CASRAGTGVTGELFF.

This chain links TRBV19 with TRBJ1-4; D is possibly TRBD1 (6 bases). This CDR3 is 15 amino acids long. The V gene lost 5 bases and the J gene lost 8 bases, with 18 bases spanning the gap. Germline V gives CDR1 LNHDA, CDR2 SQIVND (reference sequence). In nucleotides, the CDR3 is TGTGCCAGTAGTTTTGGACAGCCAGCGATGGAAAAACTGTTTTTT. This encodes CASSFGQPAMEKLFF.

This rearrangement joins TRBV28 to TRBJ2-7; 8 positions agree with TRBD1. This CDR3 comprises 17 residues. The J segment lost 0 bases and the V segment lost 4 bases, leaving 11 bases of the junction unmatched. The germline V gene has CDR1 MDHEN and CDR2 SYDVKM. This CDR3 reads CASSSLDRALASYEQYF. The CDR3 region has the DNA TGTGCCAGCAGTTCCCTGGACAGGGCCCTAGCCTCCTACGAGCAGTACTTC.

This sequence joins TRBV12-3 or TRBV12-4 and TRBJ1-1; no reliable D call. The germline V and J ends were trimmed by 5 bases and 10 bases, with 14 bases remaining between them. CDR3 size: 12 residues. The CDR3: CASSAAPGAAFF. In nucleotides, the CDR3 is TGTGCCAGCAGTGCGGCCCCCGGAGCAGCTTTCTTT.

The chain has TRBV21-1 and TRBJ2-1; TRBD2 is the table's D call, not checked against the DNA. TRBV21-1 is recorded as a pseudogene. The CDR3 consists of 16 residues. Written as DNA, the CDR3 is TGTGCCAGCAGCAAGGGACTAGCGGGAGGCGGGAATGAGCAGTTCTTC. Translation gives CASSKGLAGGGNEQFF.

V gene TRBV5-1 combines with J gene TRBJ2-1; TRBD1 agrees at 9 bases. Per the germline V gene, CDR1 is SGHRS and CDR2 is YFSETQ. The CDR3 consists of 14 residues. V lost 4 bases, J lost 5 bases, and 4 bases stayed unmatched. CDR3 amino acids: CASSMGQGHNEQFF. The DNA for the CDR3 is TGCGCCAGCAGCATGGGACAGGGTCACAATGAGCAGTTCTTC. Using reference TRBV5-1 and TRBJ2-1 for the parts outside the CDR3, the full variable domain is KAGVTQTPRYLIKTRGQQVTLSCSPISGHRSVSWYQQTPGQGLQFLFEYFSETQRNKGNFPGRFSGRQFSNSRSEMNVSTLELGDSALYLCASSMGQGHNEQFFGPGTRLTVL.

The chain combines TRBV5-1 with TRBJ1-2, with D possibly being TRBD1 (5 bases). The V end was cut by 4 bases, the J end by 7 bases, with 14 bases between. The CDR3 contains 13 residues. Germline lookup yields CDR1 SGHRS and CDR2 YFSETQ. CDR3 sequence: CASSPGSGLGYTF. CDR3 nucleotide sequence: TGCGCCAGCAGCCCAGGATCAGGGCTTGGCTACACCTTC.

CDR3 DNA: TGTGCCAGCAGTACAACCGGGACAGGGGGCACAGATACGCAGTATTTT. This encodes CASSTTGTGGTDTQYF. The V and J genes are TRBV28 and TRBJ2-3; TRBD1 matches 10 bases. Per the germline V gene, CDR1 is MDHEN and CDR2 is SYDVKM. This CDR3 contains 16 residues. V was clipped by 5 bases and J by 1 base; unmatched bases: 6.

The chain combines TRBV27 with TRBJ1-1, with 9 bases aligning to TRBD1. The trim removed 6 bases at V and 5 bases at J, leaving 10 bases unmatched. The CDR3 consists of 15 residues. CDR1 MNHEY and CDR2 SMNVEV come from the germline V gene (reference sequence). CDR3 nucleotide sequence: TGTGCCAGCAGACTCTTGGACAGGGGAGATACTGAAGCTTTCTTT. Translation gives CASRLLDRGDTEAFF.

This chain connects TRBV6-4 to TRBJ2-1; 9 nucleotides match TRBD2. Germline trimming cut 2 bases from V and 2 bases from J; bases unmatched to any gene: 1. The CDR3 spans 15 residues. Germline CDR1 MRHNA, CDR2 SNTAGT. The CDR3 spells CASSDASGTYNEQFF. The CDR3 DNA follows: TGTGCCAGCAGTGACGCTAGCGGGACCTACAATGAGCAGTTCTTC.

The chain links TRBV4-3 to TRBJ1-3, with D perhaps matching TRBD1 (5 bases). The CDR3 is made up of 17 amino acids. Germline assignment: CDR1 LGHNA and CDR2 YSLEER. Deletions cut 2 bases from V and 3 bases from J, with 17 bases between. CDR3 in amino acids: CASSQLGRSSSGNTIYF. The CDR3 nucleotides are TGCGCCAGCAGCCAACTGGGGCGAAGCTCTAGTGGAAACACCATATATTTT.

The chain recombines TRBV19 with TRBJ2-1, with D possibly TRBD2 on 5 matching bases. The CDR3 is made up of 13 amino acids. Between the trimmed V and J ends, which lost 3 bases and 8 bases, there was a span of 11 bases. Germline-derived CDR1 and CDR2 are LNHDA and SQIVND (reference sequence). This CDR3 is CASSMAGGDEQFF. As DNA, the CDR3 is TGTGCCAGTAGTATGGCAGGAGGCGATGAGCAGTTCTTC.